The next 32 T cell receptor beta chains were all read from a single sample in a study of blood T cell repertoires in COVID-19. Clones were sequenced by immunoSEQ multiplex PCR, and TCRdb holds only the in-frame ones, with some missing. The sample carries approximately 240,000 clones, under 85% recorded once. Sequences were obtained from peripheral blood. Every receptor here comes from a middle-aged woman with active or convalescent COVID-19.

The DNA for the CDR3 is TGTGCCAGCAGTCCATATCCCGACAGGACCCCTGGCCGGCCCCAGCATTTT. Its translation: CASSPYPDRTPGRPQHF. The rearrangement joins TRBV27 to TRBJ1-5; possibly TRBD1 for D (6 bases). Germline lookup yields CDR1 MNHEY and CDR2 SMNVEV (reference sequence). Trimming pared 5 bases from V and 9 bases from J, leaving 26 bases between. The CDR3 sequence is 17 residues long.

DNA for the CDR3: TGTGCCAGCAGCGTACAACCGCAGGGTGAGCAGTTCTTC. It specifies CASSVQPQGEQFF. V usage is TRBV9 and J usage is TRBJ2-1, with TRBD1 as a possible D gene (5 bases). V gave up 1 base and J gave up 9 bases, with 11 bases separating them. The CDR3 is made up of 13 amino acids. Germline CDR1 reads SGDLS; CDR2 reads YYNGEE.

The chain combines TRBV5-6 with TRBJ1-3; D not resolved. Trimming left V 4 bases short and J 0 bases short, with 14 bases between. The CDR3 spans 16 residues. CDR1 and CDR2 from the germline V gene are SGHDT and YYEEEE. The CDR3 DNA reads as TGTGCCAGCAGCCTCCGCGACGGGTACTCTGGAAACACCATATATTTT. Translated: CASSLRDGYSGNTIYF.

The chain has TRBV7-6 and TRBJ1-1; 7 bases line up with TRBD1. Germline V CDR1 and CDR2: SGHVS, FNYEAQ. CDR3 size: 14 residues. V gave up 5 bases and J gave up 4 bases; unmatched junction bases: 7. CDR3 DNA sequence: TGTGCCAGCAGCCGGACAGGACAAACCACTGAAGCTTTCTTT. The encoded protein is CASSRTGQTTEAFF. The full variable domain, its missing parts supplied by reference TRBV7-6 and TRBJ1-1, is GAGVSQSPRYKVTKRGQDVALRCDPISGHVSLYWYRQALGQGPEFLTYFNYEAQQDKSGLPNDRFSAERPEGSISTLTIQRTEQRDSAMYRCASSRTGQTTEAFFGQGTRLTVV.

The chain is built from TRBV4-1 and TRBJ1-2; 11 bases fit TRBD1. Germline CDR1 reads MGHRA; CDR2 reads YSYEKL. Trimming took 4 bases from V and 6 from J; bases not matched to a gene: 1. This CDR3 region has 13 residues. DNA for the CDR3: TGCGCCAGCAGCCCGGGACAGGGGGATGGCTACACCTTC. This translates into CASSPGQGDGYTF.

This chain joins TRBV27 and TRBJ2-1, with TRBD1 matching over 9 bases. Germline CDR1 is MNHEY and CDR2 is SMNVEV (reference sequence). After removal of 2 bases from V and 6 bases from J, the junction contained 5 bases not matched to a gene. CDR3 size: 15 residues. CDR3 sequence reads: CASSLTGQGTNEQFF. Here the CDR3 DNA reads TGTGCCAGCAGTTTAACCGGACAGGGGACCAATGAGCAGTTCTTC.

The chain recombines TRBV6-4 with TRBJ1-2; the D gene is possibly TRBD1 (5 bases). Trimming removed 6 bases from V and 5 bases from J, with 10 bases in between. CDR1 is MRHNA, CDR2 SNTAGT, per germline. The CDR3 has 12 amino acids. CDR3: CASRNGGYGYTF. The DNA for the CDR3 is TGTGCCAGCAGGAACGGGGGATATGGCTACACCTTC.

This clone appeared once. The chain has TRBV28 and TRBJ2-3, with 8 positions matching TRBD1. Germline CDR1 reads MDHEN; CDR2 reads SYDVKM. V lost 5 bases to trimming and J lost 3 bases; unmatched junction nucleotides: 1. This CDR3 comprises 13 residues. Written as DNA, the CDR3 is TGTGCCAGCAGTCGGACAGGGACAGATACGCAGTATTTT. The encoded protein is CASSRTGTDTQYF.

The chain carries TRBV3-1 (or the pseudogene TRBV3-2) and TRBJ1-2, with 9 bases identical to TRBD1. V dropped 2 bases and J dropped 5; count of bases not matched to a gene: 3. CDR1 is LGHDT and CDR2 is YNNKEL in the germline V gene (reference sequence). This CDR3 comprises 14 residues. CDR3 region: CASSQKGQGYGYTF. Written as DNA, the CDR3 is TGTGCCAGCAGCCAAAAGGGACAGGGTTATGGCTACACCTTC.

In its sample, this clone was seen a few times. This specimen includes other DNA sequences encoding the same CDR3. The rearrangement links TRBV3-1 (or the pseudogene TRBV3-2) to TRBJ1-6; D is ambiguous. The length of the CDR3 is 14 residues. Germline V CDR1 and CDR2: LGHDT, YNNKEL (reference sequence). V was pared by 3 bases and J by 7 bases, with 10 bases between. Here the CDR3 reads CASSQVEGNSPLHF. In DNA, the CDR3 is TGTGCCAGCAGCCAGGTGGAGGGAAATTCACCCCTCCACTTT.

This sequence joins TRBV9 and TRBJ2-1, with 11 positions matching TRBD1. Germline V gene data show CDR1 as SGDLS and CDR2 as YYNGEE. This CDR3 is built from 17 residues. With V trimmed by 3 bases and J by 4 bases, 9 bases remained unmatched. DNA for the CDR3: TGTGCCAGCAGCGCCCGGATGGGGACAGGGGGATACAATGAGCAGTTCTTC. Translating gives CASSARMGTGGYNEQFF.

This clone appeared a single time. V is TRBV2 and J is TRBJ2-3; 9 nucleotides align to TRBD2. The V segment lost 4 bases and the J segment 0 bases; nucleotides outside the gene matches: 11. This CDR3 spans 18 amino acids. Germline loops: CDR1 SNHLY, CDR2 FYNNEI. CDR3 nucleotides: TGTGCCAGCAGTGGCTTTGGGCGGGGGGGCCTAAGCACAGATACGCAGTATTTT. Protein sequence: CASSGFGRGGLSTDTQYF.

The chain combines TRBV6-5 with TRBJ2-7; 9 bases agree with TRBD2. The V gene's germline CDR1 is MNHEY and CDR2 SVGAGI. The V segment lost 8 bases and the J segment 7 bases; nucleotides outside the gene matches: 3. This CDR3 region has 11 residues. The CDR3 bases are TGTGCCAGCCAGCGGGGGGTAGAGCAGTACTTC. It specifies CASQRGVEQYF.

V usage is TRBV7-3 and J usage is TRBJ1-6; possible D gene TRBD1, 5 bases. The CDR3 contains 12 residues. V lost 5 bases and J lost 7, with 6 bases in between. CDR1 is SGHTA, CDR2 FQGTGA, per germline. DNA of the CDR3: TGTGCCAGCAGCGCAGGGAATTCACCCCTCCACTTT. Protein sequence: CASSAGNSPLHF.

The J gene is TRBJ1-3, the V gene TRBV27; a weak D match, TRBD1 (5 bases). Trimming left V 0 bases short and J 8 bases short, with 8 bases between. The CDR3 sequence is 13 residues long. CDR1 and CDR2 from the germline V gene are MNHEY and SMNVEV (reference sequence). The CDR3 DNA sequence: TGTGCCAGCAGTTTATCAGGAGGGGACACCATATATTTT. Translating gives CASSLSGGDTIYF.

The gene calls are TRBV13 and TRBJ2-7; D uncertain. Germline V lookup: CDR1 PRHDT, CDR2 FYEKMQ (reference sequence). The CDR3 is made up of 13 amino acids. V lost 3 bases, J lost 0 bases, and 6 bases lay in between. Here the CDR3 DNA reads TGTGCCAGCAGCTTGGGCAGCTCCTACGAGCAGTACTTC. This codes for CASSLGSSYEQYF.

The chain employs TRBV6-4 and TRBJ2-2; perhaps TRBD2 as D (5 bases). V shed 7 bases and J shed 8 bases, with 14 bases lying between them. The germline V gene has CDR1 MRHNA and CDR2 SNTAGT. The CDR3 loop spans 13 amino acids. CDR3 sequence: CASTPESGGELFF. The CDR3, as DNA: TGTGCCAGCACCCCGGAATCGGGGGGGGAGCTGTTTTTT.

The rearrangement links TRBV5-1 to TRBJ2-1, with D perhaps TRBD2 (5 bases). Trimming removed 4 bases at V and 7 bases at J, with 15 bases between. The germline CDR1 and CDR2 sequences are SGHRS and YFSETQ. The CDR3 covers 14 residues. In DNA form, the CDR3 reads TGCGCCAGCAGCGCTCCGGGAAGCCTTAATGAGCAGTTCTTC. Translated: CASSAPGSLNEQFF.

This chain joins TRBV6-4 and TRBJ2-3; 8 nucleotides align to TRBD2. The CDR3 contains 15 residues. Germline CDR1 is MRHNA and CDR2 is SNTAGT. Trimming removed 3 bases from V and 0 bases from J; junction bases left unmatched: 2. CDR3 DNA sequence: TGTGCCAGCAGTGATGCGGGGGGAAGCACAGATACGCAGTATTTT. It is translated as CASSDAGGSTDTQYF.

V is TRBV5-1 and J is TRBJ1-2; possible D gene TRBD1, 5 bases. Germline values: CDR1 SGHRS, CDR2 YFSETQ. The V end lost 0 bases, the J end lost 8 bases, and 11 bases lay between the germline ends. This CDR3 has 13 residues. CDR3 sequence (DNA): TGCGCCAGCAGCTTGGGGGGGACTGAGGGCTACACCTTC. Its protein product is CASSLGGTEGYTF.

The DNA for the CDR3 is TGTGCCAGTAGCCGGGACAGGGGGTATGGCTACACCTTC. It codes for CASSRDRGYGYTF. The J gene is TRBJ1-2, the V gene TRBV19, with TRBD1 identical over 11 bases. The CDR3 is made up of 13 amino acids. Per the germline V gene, CDR1 is LNHDA and CDR2 is SQIVND (reference sequence). After removal of 6 bases from V and 5 bases from J, the junction contained 2 bases not matched to a gene. Full variable domain (rest looked up from reference TRBV19 and TRBJ1-2): DGGITQSPKYLFRKEGQNVTLSCEQNLNHDAMYWYRQDPGQGLRLIYYSQIVNDFQKGDIAEGYSVSREKKESFPLTVTSAQKNPTAFYLCASSRDRGYGYTFGSGTRLTVV.

The count of this clone is one. This chain joins TRBV10-3 and TRBJ2-3, with 7 bases fitting TRBD1. V lost 9 bases to trimming and J lost 2 bases; unmatched junction nucleotides: 11. The CDR3 loop spans 15 amino acids. Germline CDR1 and CDR2: ENHRY and SYGVKD. Here the CDR3 reads CAIEAQGYNTDTQYF. CDR3 coding DNA: TGTGCCATTGAGGCACAGGGGTATAACACAGATACGCAGTATTTT.

V gene TRBV2 combines with J gene TRBJ2-2; 8 bases are shared with TRBD2. The CDR3 covers 14 residues. Germline lookup yields CDR1 SNHLY and CDR2 FYNNEI. Germline trimming cut 6 bases from V and 4 bases from J; bases unmatched to any gene: 4. The CDR3 nucleotides read TGTGCCAGCAGGCGGGGGGTGGGCACCGGGGAGCTGTTTTTT. It is translated as CASRRGVGTGELFF. The variable domain in full, completed from reference TRBV2 and TRBJ2-2, reads EPEVTQTPSHQVTQMGQEVILRCVPISNHLYFYWYRQILGQKVEFLVSFYNNEISEKSEIFDDQFSVERPDGSNFTLKIRSTKLEDSAMYFCASRRGVGTGELFFGEGSRLTVL.

V gene TRBV2 combines with J gene TRBJ1-1; maybe TRBD1 (6 bases). V was pared by 6 bases and J by 1 base, with 12 bases between. The CDR3 length is 14 residues. Looked up from germline, CDR1 is SNHLY and CDR2 is FYNNEI. CDR3 in amino acids: CASSTQGQNTEAFF. In DNA form, the CDR3 reads TGTGCCAGCAGCACCCAGGGACAGAACACTGAAGCTTTCTTT.

J is TRBJ2-5 and V is TRBV9; no clear D gene. Trimming took 4 bases from V and 2 from J, leaving 12 bases between them. The CDR3 sequence is 14 residues long. Per the germline V gene, CDR1 is SGDLS and CDR2 is YYNGEE. Written as DNA, the CDR3 is TGTGCCAGCAGCCAGGATGGCTTTCAAGAGACCCAGTACTTC. Protein product: CASSQDGFQETQYF.

The rearrangement joins TRBV5-1 to TRBJ1-1; D gene uncertain. This CDR3 contains 16 residues. The V and J ends lost 7 bases and 0 bases respectively, with 19 bases between them. Looked up from germline, CDR1 is SGHRS and CDR2 is YFSETQ. CDR3 sequence: CASDPGSGDMNTEAFF. The CDR3 DNA sequence: TGCGCCAGCGATCCCGGCTCAGGCGACATGAACACTGAAGCTTTCTTT.

The chain joins TRBV3-1 (or the pseudogene TRBV3-2) to TRBJ1-2; D might be TRBD1 (5 bases). CDR1 is LGHDT, CDR2 YNNKEL, per germline (reference sequence). V lost 1 base and J 4 bases, leaving 13 bases between the germline ends. The CDR3 is 15 amino acids. Written as DNA, the CDR3 is TGTGCCAGCAGCCAAGCTTCCAGGGTCAGCTATGGCTACACCTTC. This translates into CASSQASRVSYGYTF.

This clone was counted once. The chain recombines TRBV10-3 with TRBJ2-2; 7 nucleotides match TRBD2. J was trimmed by 3 bases and V by 11 bases; bases with no gene match: 9. Per the germline V gene, CDR1 is ENHRY and CDR2 is SYGVKD. The CDR3 covers 14 residues. As DNA, the CDR3 is TGTGCCTCCTCCGACCGGGGGGACACCGGGGAGCTGTTTTTT. This gives the protein CASSDRGDTGELFF.

The J gene is TRBJ1-1, the V gene TRBV27; 7 bases line up with TRBD1. V gave up 3 bases and J gave up 8 bases; unmatched junction bases: 12. Germline loops: CDR1 MNHEY, CDR2 SMNVEV (reference sequence). This CDR3 contains 15 residues. This chain's CDR3 is CASSFSGGVSLEAFF. The CDR3 DNA is TGTGCCAGCAGTTTTTCAGGGGGAGTTTCGTTAGAAGCTTTCTTT.

This chain links TRBV7-3 with TRBJ1-3, with a tentative D call TRBD1 (6 bases). The V and J ends lost 1 base and 0 bases respectively, with 16 bases between them. The CDR3 spans 18 residues. Germline values: CDR1 SGHTA, CDR2 FQGTGA. CDR3 region: CASSLSPADSRSGNTIYF. The DNA for the CDR3 is TGTGCCAGCAGCTTAAGCCCAGCGGACAGTCGCTCTGGAAACACCATATATTTT.

The rearrangement links TRBV7-9 to TRBJ2-5; possible D gene TRBD1, 6 bases. Germline values: CDR1 SEHNR, CDR2 FQNEAQ (reference sequence). Deletions cut 3 bases from V and 5 bases from J, with 13 bases between. This CDR3 spans 14 amino acids. The CDR3 DNA follows: TGTGCCAGCAGCTTTACAGGGATGGGGGAGACCCAGTACTTC. Residues: CASSFTGMGETQYF.

The rearrangement links TRBV11-2 to TRBJ2-3; weak D call: TRBD2 (7 bases). The CDR3 length is 18 residues. In germline, CDR1 is SGHAT, CDR2 FQNNGV. Trimming pared 5 bases from V and 3 bases from J, leaving 24 bases between. Written as DNA, the CDR3 is TGTGCCAGCAGCCCTAGGGGGGGTGGGGGAAAAACTACAGATACGCAGTATTTT. As protein: CASSPRGGGGKTTDTQYF.